A selection of T cell receptor beta chains follows, all from one sample in a study of shared clonotypes between healthy human individuals. Some clones are missing from TCRdb's copy, which holds only in-frame ones; the method was immunoSEQ multiplex PCR. The sample lists about a million clones; roughly 80% were seen once. Sequencing used memory CD4+ T cells from PBMCs. Receptors were obtained from a man aged 18 to 30 in good health. Some clones in this sample may be carry-over from other donors' samples. Both conserved end residues are part of each CDR3. The D gene is left open where the match is weak. Rows may omit the clone size; those that give it use once, few, many or a size class.

j_call | v_call | d_call | clone_size | cdr3_nt | cdr3_aa
TRBJ2-3 | TRBV6-1 | NA | NA | TGTGCCAGCGGGGCCGAGGGCACAGATACGCAGTATTTT | CASGAEGTDTQYF
TRBJ1-1 | TRBV7-3 | NA | NA | TGTGCCAGCAGCCACGCAGTGGGGGAGGAAGCTTTCTTT | CASSHAVGEEAFF
TRBJ2-1 | TRBV27 | NA | NA | TGTGCCAGCAGTTTTTGGGAAACCAATGAGCAGTTCTTC | CASSFWETNEQFF
TRBJ2-4 | TRBV4-3 | TRBD2 | few | TGCGCCAGCAGCCAAGATCGTGCGACTAGCGGGCTTCCGGAAAACATTCAGTACTTC | CASSQDRATSGLPENIQYF
TRBJ2-2 | TRBV14 | TRBD2 | NA | TGTGCCAGCAGCCCGGGACTAGCGGGGACCGGGGAGCTGTTTTTT | CASSPGLAGTGELFF
TRBJ1-1 | TRBV29-1 | NA | few | TGCAGCGTGTGGGGGGGGAACACTGAAGCTTTCTTT | CSVWGGNTEAFF
TRBJ2-2 | TRBV6-1 | NA | NA | TGTGCCAGCACCATCAGGAGGGGTTCGGCCGGGGAGCTGTTTTTT | CASTIRRGSAGELFF
TRBJ2-6 | TRBV5-1 | NA | NA | TGCGCCAGCAGCTTGCGGCAACTCTCTGGGGCCAACGTCCTGACTTTC | CASSLRQLSGANVLTF
TRBJ2-1 | TRBV7-2 | NA | NA | TGTGCCAGCAGCTTAGAAGCAGACAATGAGCAGTTCTTC | CASSLEADNEQFF
TRBJ2-7 | TRBV9 | NA | NA | TGTGCCAGCAGCGTAACGGGTTCCAACGAGCAGTACTTC | CASSVTGSNEQYF